These 2 T cell receptor beta chains were all obtained from the same sample, sequenced in a study of blood T cells in healthy people across ages. Together with a sample-barcoded 5' primer, a J-beta primer mix was included in a second PCR lasting about 7 to 12 cycles. TCRdb called the 5' RACE reads again in MiXCR, with one record for every CDR3 protein. This sample has about 1.1 million distinct CDR3 sequences; 35% to 40% occur once, and the top ten carry 10% to 15%. The sample comprised blood. The receptors stem from a man between 18 and 29 years old in good health.

The rearrangement joins TRBV12-3 or TRBV12-4 to TRBJ1-2; perhaps TRBD1 as D (6 bases). The CDR3 covers 16 residues. V shed 2 bases and J shed 7 bases, with 20 bases lying between them. CDR3 residues: CASSLIRARGGSGYTF. The CDR3 DNA is TGTGCCAGCAGTTTAATTAGGGCCAGGGGAGGTAGTGGCTACACCTTC.

The chain combines TRBV12-3 or TRBV12-4 with TRBJ1-2, with D unresolved. V lost 2 bases and J lost 8, with 9 bases in between. There are 12 residues in the CDR3. The chain's CDR3 is CASSLTEGGYTF. Here the CDR3 DNA reads TGTGCCAGCAGTTTAACTGAGGGAGGCTACACCTTC.